These 15 T cell receptor beta chains originate from one sample sequenced in a study of a mutant IDH1 vaccine in newly diagnosed glioma. TCRdb's copy holds only in-frame clones and misses some; the assay was immunoSEQ multiplex PCR. The sample consists of about 60,000 clones, over 70% of them appearing once. Time point of the sample: week 23, last vaccination. In every dose of vaccine, 300 ug of mutant IDH1 20-mer peptide was given alongside topical imiquimod. Antigens of these TCRs are unknown. The sample here was PBMCs, taken from a glioma patient whose treatment included an IDH1 peptide vaccine. Source of these receptors: a man aged 40-49 years with glioma.

The chain combines TRBV10-3 with TRBJ1-2, with 8 nucleotides matching TRBD1. CDR1 and CDR2 (germline): ENHRY, SYGVKD. After removal of 7 bases from V and 7 bases from J, the junction contained 14 bases not matched to a gene. The CDR3 runs 15 residues. CDR3: CAIKGGGAGGRGYTF. The CDR3 DNA follows: TGTGCCATCAAAGGAGGGGGGGCAGGGGGCCGTGGCTACACCTTC.

This chain uses TRBV5-6 with TRBJ2-7; D gene unclear. There are 14 residues in the CDR3. Germline values: CDR1 SGHDT, CDR2 YYEEEE. V dropped 4 bases and J dropped 3 bases, with 14 bases sitting between them. CDR3 loop: CASSGQGRLYEQYF. CDR3 DNA sequence: TGTGCCAGCAGCGGGCAAGGCCGTCTCTACGAGCAGTACTTC.

The CDR3, as DNA: TGTGCCAGCAGCGGGGGGGCGGGAGAGCAGTTCTTC. Amino acids: CASSGGAGEQFF. The chain recombines TRBV9 with TRBJ2-1, with D perhaps assigned TRBD1 or TRBD2 (6 bases each). CDR1 is SGDLS and CDR2 is YYNGEE in the germline V gene. CDR3 length: 12 residues. V was trimmed by 3 bases and J by 10 bases, leaving 11 bases between them.

The chain combines TRBV5-6 with TRBJ2-7; TRBD2 matches 10 bases. From germline, CDR1 is SGHDT and CDR2 YYEEEE. The trim removed 2 bases at V and 5 bases at J, leaving 10 bases unmatched. The CDR3 totals 16 residues. CDR3 nucleotides: TGTGCCAGCAGCTTTCCTATCGGGACTAGCGTAGACGAGCAGTACTTC. This encodes CASSFPIGTSVDEQYF.

The chain combines TRBV6-5 with TRBJ1-4; perhaps TRBD1 as D (5 bases). This CDR3 spans 15 amino acids. V gave up 6 bases and J gave up 0 bases, with 11 bases separating them. Germline CDR1 and CDR2: MNHEY and SVGAGI. CDR3 nucleotides: TGTGCCAGCAGGTCCGGGACCACAACTAATGAAAAACTGTTTTTT. Protein sequence: CASRSGTTTNEKLFF.

The V call is TRBV18, the J call TRBJ1-4; D not certain. Germline values: CDR1 KGHSH, CDR2 LQKENI. This CDR3 region has 11 residues. V dropped 2 bases and J dropped 5 bases, with 0 bases sitting between them. CDR3 sequence: CASSPNEKLFF. The DNA for the CDR3 is TGTGCCAGCTCACCAAATGAAAAACTGTTTTTT.

The chain combines TRBV25-1 with TRBJ1-1, with a possible D match to TRBD1 (6 bases). Germline V CDR1 and CDR2: MGHDK, SYGVNS. The CDR3 totals 14 residues. Trimming stripped 6 bases from V and 1 base from J, with 12 bases between. The chain's CDR3 is CASRKTGWNTEAFF. The DNA of the CDR3 is TGTGCCAGCAGGAAGACAGGTTGGAACACTGAAGCTTTCTTT.

The gene calls are TRBV18 and TRBJ1-1; a possible D gene is TRBD1 (5 bases). V lost 0 bases, J lost 4 bases, and 9 bases lay in between. The germline gives CDR1 KGHSH, CDR2 LQKENI. The CDR3 runs 14 residues. CDR3 residues: CASSPPGGGTEAFF. CDR3 DNA sequence: TGTGCCAGCTCACCACCCGGCGGGGGCACTGAAGCTTTCTTT. Full variable domain (outside the CDR3, taken from reference TRBV18 and TRBJ1-1): NAGVMQNPRHLVRRRGQEARLRCSPMKGHSHVYWYRQLPEEGLKFMVYLQKENIIDESGMPKERFSAEFPKEGPSILRIQQVVRGDSAAYFCASSPPGGGTEAFFGQGTRLTVV.

The genes are TRBV7-2 and TRBJ2-7; 8 bases are a match to TRBD1. This CDR3 is 15 amino acids long. CDR1 and CDR2 (germline): SGHTA, FQGNSA. The trim removed 4 bases at V and 2 bases at J, leaving 7 bases unmatched. CDR3 loop: CASSSTGTGPYEQYF. The CDR3 DNA is TGTGCCAGCAGCTCAACCGGGACAGGACCCTACGAGCAGTACTTC.

The count of this clone is one. The rearrangement links TRBV5-1 to TRBJ2-2, with 9 bases lining up with TRBD1. This CDR3 region has 15 residues. CDR1 and CDR2 (germline): SGHRS, YFSETQ. J gave up 4 bases and V 1 base, and 2 bases lay outside the gene matches. CDR3 sequence (DNA): TGCGCCAGCAGCTTGTCGACAGGGGGCACCGGGGAGCTGTTTTTT. It specifies CASSLSTGGTGELFF. The entire variable domain, with the rest obtained from reference TRBV5-1 and TRBJ2-2, is as follows: KAGVTQTPRYLIKTRGQQVTLSCSPISGHRSVSWYQQTPGQGLQFLFEYFSETQRNKGNFPGRFSGRQFSNSRSEMNVSTLELGDSALYLCASSLSTGGTGELFFGEGSRLTVL.

This chain links TRBV5-6 with TRBJ2-5; unclear D gene. The germline V gene has CDR1 SGHDT and CDR2 YYEEEE. This CDR3 spans 13 amino acids. With 4 bases removed from V and 1 base from J, the gap between germline ends came to 8 bases. This CDR3 is CASSGISQETQYF. The CDR3 region has the DNA TGTGCCAGCAGCGGAATCTCCCAAGAGACCCAGTACTTC.

The chain combines TRBV9 with TRBJ2-2; D tentatively reads TRBD1 or TRBD2 (5 bases each). The CDR3 sequence is 14 residues long. V lost 6 bases, J lost 3 bases, and 12 bases lay in between. The germline CDR1 and CDR2 sequences are SGDLS and YYNGEE. The CDR3 sequence is CASNFQGHTGELFF. The CDR3 DNA sequence: TGTGCCAGCAATTTTCAGGGACACACCGGGGAGCTGTTTTTT.

This clone occurred once. The rearrangement uses TRBV9 and TRBJ2-5; the match to TRBD2 covers 7 bases. Trimming cost V 5 bases and J 2 bases; bases outside gene matches: 9. Germline V gene lookup returns CDR1 SGDLS and CDR2 YYNGEE. The CDR3 extends over 15 amino acids. The CDR3 DNA sequence: TGTGCCAGCAGTCTTGGGGAGCGGGATCAAGAGACCCAGTACTTC. Translation: CASSLGERDQETQYF.

V is TRBV7-8 and J is TRBJ2-7, with no clear D. CDR1 is SGHVS, CDR2 FQNEAQ, per germline. The CDR3 has 14 residues. V lost 2 bases to trimming and J lost 2 bases, with 10 bases between them. The CDR3 coding sequence is TGTGCCAGCAGCTTAAAACTGGAAACCTACGAGCAGTACTTC. The encoded protein is CASSLKLETYEQYF.

The V gene is TRBV19, the J gene TRBJ1-1; D is undetermined. Per germline, CDR1 LNHDA and CDR2 SQIVND (reference sequence). This CDR3 region has 13 residues. V was clipped by 2 bases and J by 0 bases, with 4 bases between them. The CDR3 DNA reads TGTGCCAGTAGTATACGTCTGAACACTGAAGCTTTCTTT. Its protein is CASSIRLNTEAFF.